This entry features one T cell receptor beta chain sequence. Its specificity is unknown. This sample is drawn from a study of cytomegalovirus exposure and HLA in healthy donors. Study information: Most genotyped donors, around 78% of 300 to 400, had Caucasian-associated genetic ancestry.

The primer mix had 60 Vbeta and 13 Jbeta primers. This table comes from immunoSEQ multiplex PCR, and its TCRdb copy is limited to in-frame clones, with some not included. This table holds about 94,000 clones, around 66% found once. Trimming left V 6 bases short and J 4 bases short, with 19 bases between. Germline V gives CDR1 MDHEN, CDR2 SYDVKM. CDR3 length: 15 amino acids. General study results and limits: The majority of CMV-associated TCR beta chains were reported as apparently HLA-restricted in a later analysis. In an earlier analysis, in under 700 donors, most V segments appeared productive either ~87% or ~30% of the time.

The sequencing sample was made of PBMCs. The clonotype comes from a man under 40 in good health and CMV-seronegative. The V gene is TRBV28, the J gene TRBJ2-7; D possibly corresponds to TRBD2 (6 bases). In nucleotides, the CDR3 is TGTGCCAGCAGCCGGGGTGGTAGCGGACAATACGAGCAGTACTTC. Encoded protein: CASSRGGSGQYEQYF.